Each of the 25 T cell receptor beta chains below was sequenced from the same sample in a study of regulatory and conventional T cells in RAG deficiency. The sorted conventional CD4+ T cells were CD25-low and CD127-high, with genomic DNA sequenced. TCRdb keeps only in-frame clones here, not all; method: immunoSEQ multiplex PCR. The sample has 25,000 to 30,000 clones, 90% to 95% seen once. Separately, the same data were catalogued under a study of regulatory T cells. That source reports: Amplification used 52 TRBV primers and 13 TRBJ primers.

Specimen: CD25- CD4+ T cells sorted from blood. Every receptor here comes from a human donor in good health.

In this sample, this clone turned up once. This rearrangement joins TRBV7-9 to TRBJ1-2; 12 bases are a match to TRBD1. V dropped 4 bases and J dropped 7; count of bases not matched to a gene: 19. Germline values: CDR1 SEHNR, CDR2 FQNEAQ (reference sequence). This CDR3 region has 19 residues. Here the CDR3 DNA reads TGTGCCAGCAGCTCCTTAAGGGCCCGGGACAGGGGGCGACACGGTGGCTACACCTTC. As protein: CASSSLRARDRGRHGGYTF.

The chain employs TRBV9 and TRBJ2-1; D gene ambiguous. The V end lost 2 bases, the J end lost 4 bases, and 13 bases lay between the germline ends. The CDR3 totals 15 residues. The germline gives CDR1 SGDLS, CDR2 YYNGEE. This CDR3 is CASSVTLRAYNEQFF. The CDR3 DNA reads as TGTGCCAGCAGCGTCACCCTGCGCGCTTACAATGAGCAGTTCTTC.

This clone was recorded once. Other nucleotide sequences in the sample specify the same CDR3. The chain has TRBV11-1 and TRBJ1-6; D is ambiguous. CDR3 length equals 14 residues. V lost 4 bases, J lost 4 bases, and 8 bases lay in between. Germline assignment: CDR1 SGHAT and CDR2 FQDESV (reference sequence). The CDR3 protein is CASSSGAYNSPLHF. The DNA of the CDR3 is TGTGCCAGCAGCTCAGGCGCGTATAATTCACCCCTCCACTTT.

This clone was picked up one time. The chain joins TRBV6-6 to TRBJ2-5, with D perhaps TRBD2 (7 bases). Per germline, CDR1 MNHNY and CDR2 SVGAGI (reference sequence). V lost 6 bases, J lost 4 bases, and 15 bases lay in between. The CDR3 has 14 amino acids. The CDR3 spells CASSRRGAGETQYF. As DNA, the CDR3 is TGTGCCAGCAGCCGACGGGGGGCCGGAGAGACCCAGTACTTC.

The chain carries TRBV6-5 and TRBJ1-1, with D unresolved. The CDR3 is 15 amino acids. Germline CDR1 and CDR2: MNHEY and SVGAGI. The V and J ends lost 0 bases and 0 bases respectively, with 8 bases between them. CDR3 DNA: TGTGCCAGCAGTTACTCGGAGACCATGAACACTGAAGCTTTCTTT. Amino acid sequence: CASSYSETMNTEAFF.

CDR3 sequence (DNA): TGCGCCAGCAGCCAAGAAGGGTTCGGAGGGGTAGGACAGCCCCAGCATTTT. Residues: CASSQEGFGGVGQPQHF. The chain joins TRBV4-1 to TRBJ1-5; D is possibly TRBD1 (5 bases). CDR3 length: 17 residues. Germline values: CDR1 MGHRA, CDR2 YSYEKL. The V gene lost 0 bases and the J gene lost 7 bases, with 19 bases spanning the gap.

The chain combines TRBV29-1 with TRBJ2-7, with D possibly being TRBD1 (5 bases). Germline loops: CDR1 SQVTM, CDR2 ANQGSEA. The germline V and J ends were trimmed by 6 bases and 6 bases, with 15 bases remaining between them. The CDR3 extends over 12 amino acids. The CDR3 spells CSVNFQGVEQYF. In DNA form, the CDR3 reads TGCAGCGTCAACTTTCAGGGCGTCGAGCAGTACTTC.

The chain employs TRBV4-1 and TRBJ2-5; D possibly corresponds to TRBD2 (6 bases). CDR3 length: 16 residues. CDR1 MGHRA and CDR2 YSYEKL come from the germline V gene. Trimming took off 1 base at V and 4 bases at J, with 16 bases between the two ends. The DNA for the CDR3 is TGCGCCAGCAGCCAAGCTGCGGGATGGCCGACAGAGACCCAGTACTTC. This codes for CASSQAAGWPTETQYF.

This clone was seen just once. This chain links TRBV6-5 with TRBJ2-3; 11 bases map to TRBD2. The CDR3 covers 15 residues. V was pared by 6 bases and J by 5 bases, with 7 bases of the junction left unmatched. CDR1 and CDR2 (germline): MNHEY, SVGAGI. CDR3 amino acids: CASSLAGGQGDTQYF. The CDR3 DNA is TGTGCCAGCAGCTTAGCGGGGGGGCAGGGAGATACGCAGTATTTT.

This chain links TRBV9 with TRBJ1-2; 11 bases are a match to TRBD1. V shed 0 bases, J shed 8 bases, and the junction held 9 bases outside the gene matches. The germline gives CDR1 SGDLS, CDR2 YYNGEE. There are 16 residues in the CDR3. CDR3 in DNA: TGTGCCAGCAGCGTAGGGTCGGACAGGGGGCTTAGGGGCTACACCTTC. It is translated as CASSVGSDRGLRGYTF.

The chain couples TRBV5-1 to TRBJ2-5; TRBD2 matches at 13 bases. V shed 3 bases and J 7 bases; nucleotides not matched to a gene: 9. Germline V gene lookup returns CDR1 SGHRS and CDR2 YFSETQ. This CDR3 comprises 16 residues. DNA for the CDR3: TGCGCCAGCAGCTGGACTAGCGGGGGAAATACGGGGACCCAGTACTTC. This encodes CASSWTSGGNTGTQYF.

The V call is TRBV30, the J call TRBJ2-3; D is undetermined. The V end was cut by 3 bases, the J end by 6 bases, with 7 bases between. The CDR3 extends over 11 amino acids. CDR1 and CDR2 (germline): GTSNPN, SVGIG (reference sequence). CDR3 in DNA: TGTGCCTGGAGGTCTAGGGATACGCAGTATTTT. This sequence encodes CAWRSRDTQYF.

The rearrangement joins TRBV25-1 to TRBJ2-5; tentatively, D is TRBD2 (6 bases). Trimming took off 4 bases at V and 5 bases at J, with 17 bases between the two ends. Germline V lookup: CDR1 MGHDK, CDR2 SYGVNS. CDR3 size: 15 residues. CDR3: CASSVKGGVRETQYF. CDR3 bases: TGTGCCAGCAGTGTAAAAGGAGGGGTAAGGGAGACCCAGTACTTC.

The V gene is TRBV4-2, the J gene TRBJ1-4, with 7 bases aligning to TRBD1. In germline, CDR1 is LGHNA, CDR2 YNFKEQ. With V trimmed by 8 bases and J by 0 bases, 9 bases remained unmatched. The CDR3 sequence is 16 residues long. The CDR3: CASLSSTGATNEKLFF. The CDR3 nucleotides read TGTGCCAGCCTTTCATCTACAGGGGCAACTAATGAAAAACTGTTTTTT.

The rearrangement links TRBV6-1 to TRBJ1-2; 8 nucleotides align to TRBD1. The CDR3 runs 14 residues. Germline lookup yields CDR1 MNHNS and CDR2 SASEGT. V lost 6 bases to trimming and J lost 5 bases; unmatched junction nucleotides: 8. CDR3 nucleotides: TGTGCCAGCAGGGACAGGGTAGGGGAATATGGCTACACCTTC. Amino acids: CASRDRVGEYGYTF.

The genes are TRBV4-1 and TRBJ1-3, with unresolved D. Trimming left V 2 bases short and J 5 bases short, with 19 bases between. CDR1 MGHRA and CDR2 YSYEKL come from the germline V gene. The CDR3 is made up of 17 amino acids. The CDR3 loop is CASSQFPPPQARNTIYF. The CDR3 nucleotides are TGCGCCAGCAGCCAATTCCCCCCGCCCCAGGCTAGAAACACCATATATTTT.

V usage is TRBV18 and J usage is TRBJ2-1; possible D gene TRBD2, 6 bases. V was shortened by 2 bases and J by 7 bases, with 15 bases between the two germline ends. The length of the CDR3 is 15 residues. Germline CDR1 reads KGHSH; CDR2 reads LQKENI. The CDR3, as DNA: TGTGCCAGCTCACCATTGGAGGGCATCGGTAATGAGCAGTTCTTC. Protein product: CASSPLEGIGNEQFF.

The gene calls are TRBV5-1 and TRBJ2-1, with D possibly matching TRBD1 (7 bases). The CDR3 extends over 15 amino acids. The ends were cut back, 4 bases at V and 7 bases at J, with 18 bases in the middle. Germline CDR1 reads SGHRS; CDR2 reads YFSETQ. This CDR3 reads CASSPGGGGVNEQFF. The CDR3 nucleotides read TGCGCCAGCAGCCCAGGAGGGGGCGGGGTAAATGAGCAGTTCTTC.

V gene TRBV5-6 combines with J gene TRBJ1-3; TRBD1 matches 10 bases. This CDR3 has 19 amino acids. Germline V CDR1 and CDR2: SGHDT, YYEEEE. V dropped 3 bases and J dropped 5; count of bases not matched to a gene: 17. The CDR3 region is CASSSTTDPPGQGRNTIYF. The CDR3 DNA reads TGTGCCAGCAGCTCAACCACAGATCCTCCGGGACAGGGGAGAAACACCATATATTTT.

The J gene is TRBJ2-3, the V gene TRBV9; weak D call: TRBD1 (6 bases). The CDR3 contains 18 residues. In germline, CDR1 is SGDLS, CDR2 YYNGEE. Trimming pared 0 bases from V and 2 bases from J, leaving 19 bases between. The CDR3 nucleotides read TGTGCCAGCAGCGTAGAGAGCCTAGGACAGTCCTACACAGATACGCAGTATTTT. Translated: CASSVESLGQSYTDTQYF.

V usage is TRBV11-2 and J usage is TRBJ2-1, with a tentative D call TRBD1 (5 bases). The CDR3 runs 17 residues. In germline, CDR1 is SGHAT, CDR2 FQNNGV. Trimming removed 2 bases at V and 7 bases at J, with 21 bases between. DNA for the CDR3: TGTGCCAGCAGCTTATGGGGCACATGGGTTAGTCCTAATGAGCAGTTCTTC. It encodes CASSLWGTWVSPNEQFF.

This chain uses TRBV19 with TRBJ1-4; TRBD1 agrees at 10 bases. Trimming took 6 bases from V and 2 from J; bases not matched to a gene: 6. This CDR3 contains 16 residues. Germline CDR1 is LNHDA and CDR2 is SQIVND (reference sequence). CDR3 nucleotides: TGTGCCAGTAGATTGGGACAGGGGACCACTAATGAAAAACTGTTTTTT. This sequence encodes CASRLGQGTTNEKLFF. Filled out from reference TRBV19 and TRBJ1-4, the complete variable domain reads DGGITQSPKYLFRKEGQNVTLSCEQNLNHDAMYWYRQDPGQGLRLIYYSQIVNDFQKGDIAEGYSVSREKKESFPLTVTSAQKNPTAFYLCASRLGQGTTNEKLFFGSGTQLSVL.

The CDR3 DNA sequence: TGTGCCTGGAGTGTTTTCACTACAGGCGGCACTGAAGCTTTCTTT. Translation: CAWSVFTTGGTEAFF. The rearrangement uses TRBV30 and TRBJ1-1; weak D call: TRBD1 (5 bases). Trimming pared 0 bases from V and 4 bases from J, leaving 15 bases between. This CDR3 is built from 15 residues. The germline V gene has CDR1 GTSNPN and CDR2 SVGIG (reference sequence). Full variable domain (remainder filled in from reference TRBV30 and TRBJ1-1): SQTIHQWPATLVQPVGSPLSLECTVEGTSNPNLYWYRQAAGRGLQLLFYSVGIGQISSEVPQNLSASRPQDRQFILSSKKLLLSDSGFYLCAWSVFTTGGTEAFFGQGTRLTVV.

CDR3 nucleotide sequence: TGTGCCAGCAGGACAGGGTTTTTGGAGACCCAGTACTTC. It specifies CASRTGFLETQYF. The V gene is TRBV5-4, the J gene TRBJ2-5; 7 positions match TRBD1. V dropped 5 bases and J dropped 5; count of bases not matched to a gene: 6. The CDR3 is made up of 13 amino acids. Germline lookup yields CDR1 SGHNT and CDR2 YYREEE (reference sequence).

This chain joins TRBV11-2 and TRBJ2-1, with D maybe TRBD2 (5 bases). The V end was cut by 8 bases, the J end by 6 bases, with 14 bases between. CDR3 size: 13 residues. Germline V gene lookup returns CDR1 SGHAT and CDR2 FQNNGV. CDR3 coding DNA: TGTGCCAGCCGGAGGACGGCGGCCAATGAGCAGTTCTTC. Residues: CASRRTAANEQFF.